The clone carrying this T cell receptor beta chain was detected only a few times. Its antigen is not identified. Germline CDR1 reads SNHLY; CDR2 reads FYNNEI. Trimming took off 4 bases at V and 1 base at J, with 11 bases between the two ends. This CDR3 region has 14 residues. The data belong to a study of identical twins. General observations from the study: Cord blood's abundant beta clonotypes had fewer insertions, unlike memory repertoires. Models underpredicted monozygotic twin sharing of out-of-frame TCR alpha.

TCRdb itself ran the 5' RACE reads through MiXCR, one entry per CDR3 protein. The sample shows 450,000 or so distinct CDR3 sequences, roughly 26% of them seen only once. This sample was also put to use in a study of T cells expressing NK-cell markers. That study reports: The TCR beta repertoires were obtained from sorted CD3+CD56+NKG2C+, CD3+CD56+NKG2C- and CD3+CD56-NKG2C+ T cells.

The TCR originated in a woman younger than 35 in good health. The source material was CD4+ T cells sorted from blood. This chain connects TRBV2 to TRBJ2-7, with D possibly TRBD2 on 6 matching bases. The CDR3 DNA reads TGTGCCAGCAGTGTCGGACTATATTCCTACGAGCAGTACTTC. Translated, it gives CASSVGLYSYEQYF.